One TCR beta chain is described in this entry. There is no known antigen for this receptor. Per-base quality was not reported, and no clone a single base away is much larger than it. This sample was included in a study of shared clonotypes between healthy human individuals (TCRdb year 2020). The study in broad terms: The cohort comprised a couple of women and a few men aged 18 to 49 years. For each donor, three plates each were used for CD4 naive and CD4 memory, two plates were used for CD8 naive, and one plate was used for CD8 memory. To estimate repertoire size and how much clonotype sharing occurs between individuals, the study deeply sequenced the blood TCR repertoires of roughly 5 healthy adults. Different laboratories and diverse techniques were used to prepare libraries and sequence TCR repertoires, to increase sequencing depth and limit assay-specific biases. Each donor's leukapheresis produced roughly between roughly 0.85 and 10 billion PBMCs.

What the authors observed across the whole study: Pairwise subsampling indicated that sequencing depth was expected to affect the degree of clonotype sharing among donors. Estimated clonotype richness was generally larger for naive than for memory subsets. Only blood was sampled, and tissue TCR repertoires likely differ from those in blood. Incomplete sequencing was indicated by rarefaction of sorted-subset datasets, despite the large sequencing depth. The small number of donors limited the genetic and exposure-history diversity represented. Across a few donors, roughly 5.4% of naive CD4, roughly 3.4% of naive CD8, under 2.5% of memory CD4, and approximately 0.4% of memory CD8 clonotypes were shared. Compared with non-shared clonotypes, clonotypes shared by all four sorted-subset donors had higher generation probabilities.

Healthy HIV-negative adults with no recently reported acute infections or vaccinations were included as donors. All donors were Caucasian adults living in Nashville, Tennessee, USA. Magnetic negative selection was used to enrich CD4+ T cells, after which naive cells were positively selected on CD45RA and the negative fraction became the memory subset. Blood was collected by leukapheresis, and PBMCs were isolated by Ficoll-Histopaque density gradient centrifugation and then cryopreserved in liquid nitrogen vapor phase. Purity and quantity of every magnetically sorted T cell population were checked by analytical flow cytometry. Each sorted fraction had its genomic DNA isolated and then quantified by UV absorbance on a Nanodrop 2000c. Using the deep immunoSEQ assay, multiplex PCR amplified TCR CDR3 regions from genomic DNA. Extracted genomic DNA from each cell subset was distributed evenly across all wells of several immunoSEQ 96-well plates, and each plate was treated as a replicate. For sorted subsets, each replicate PCR was loaded with about 200 ng genomic DNA, equivalent to approximately 27,000 T cell genomes. The purified libraries were quantified using a Qubit 3.0 fluorometer, sized with a Bioanalyzer 2100, and then quantified again using the KAPA Library Quantification kit. A separate single-read 150-cycle Illumina NextSeq 550 flow cell was used to sequence each immunoSEQ 96-well plate. On the study's bioinformatics: The immunoSEQ output contained only junctional sequences without quality scores, so filtering could not match that applied to full-length reads. To assign V/J genes and CDR3, sequences were annotated using PyIR, a Python wrapper for IgBLAST v1.9, with IMGT germline references. Reads with weak V/J assignments (E-value above 1e-6), missing CDR3, stop codons, out-of-frame junctions, or ambiguous translated residues were removed. V3J clonotypes were defined as sequences sharing the same inferred V gene, J gene, and CDR3 amino acid sequence. Percentage overlap between repertoires was calculated by dividing the number of shared unique clonotypes by the size of the smaller repertoire. Richness of each repertoire was evaluated using RTK rarefaction, the Chao1 estimator, and Recon v2.1 estimates of unobserved clonotypes. OLGA was used to compute generation probabilities for all TCRbeta clonotypes that the gDNA method yielded from four donors. The clones in this table, taken by TCRdb from immuneACCESS, are in-frame only. Not every clone is retained; where verified, under half of the shortfall comes from an unresolved V gene, and the cause of the rest is unknown. V, J and clone size were drawn from that table, and D and trimming were deduced from the DNA. This sample lists about 2.4 million clones; 93% were detected once. The leading ten clones occupy about 0.38% of the sample.

The source of this sequence is a man aged 18 to 29 in good health. Some clones in this sample may be carry-over from other donors' samples. Sequencing was carried out using naive CD4+ T cells from PBMCs. What this sample's cell subset or site label stands for: CD45RA+ positively selected.

The DNA is as follows: TGTGCCAGTAGTACCCTGCTGGGGACCTCCTACGAGCAGTACTTC. Translation gives CASSTLLGTSYEQYF. The V gene is TRBV19 and the J gene is TRBJ2-7, with the D segment possibly TRBD1 or TRBD2, each aligning over 5 bases. V is pared back by 4 bases and J by 0 bases, with 13 bases lying between the germline termini. From its cysteine to its phenylalanine, the CDR3 spans 15 amino acids. The only DNA kept is the CDR3, 45 bases in frame from the first base. CDR1 and CDR2, per the germline V gene (reference sequence), are LNHDA and SQIVND.